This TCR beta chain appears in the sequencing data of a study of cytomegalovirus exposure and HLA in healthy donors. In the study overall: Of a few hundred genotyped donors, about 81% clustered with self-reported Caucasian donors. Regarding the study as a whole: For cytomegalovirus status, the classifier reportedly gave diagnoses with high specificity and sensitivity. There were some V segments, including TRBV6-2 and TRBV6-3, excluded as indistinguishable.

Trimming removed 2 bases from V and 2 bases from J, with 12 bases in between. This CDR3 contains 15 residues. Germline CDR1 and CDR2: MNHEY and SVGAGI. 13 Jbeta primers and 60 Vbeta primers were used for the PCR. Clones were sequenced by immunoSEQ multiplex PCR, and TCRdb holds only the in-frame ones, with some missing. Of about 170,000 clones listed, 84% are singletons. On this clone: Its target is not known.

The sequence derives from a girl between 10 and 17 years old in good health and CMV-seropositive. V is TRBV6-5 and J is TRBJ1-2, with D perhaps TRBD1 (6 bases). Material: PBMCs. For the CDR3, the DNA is TGTGCCAGCAGTTACATCGACAGGATGAACTATGGCTACACCTTC. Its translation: CASSYIDRMNYGYTF.